This TCR beta chain stems from a study of memory CD4+ T cells and cytomegalovirus serostatus. Background on the study: This sample comes from healthy Belgian adults, fewer than 10 CMV seropositive, roughly 22 seronegative. General study results and limits: The CMV-associated TCR signature appears largely within the CD4+ memory repertoire.

Comment on this clone: Its specificity is unknown.

Sequencing used immunoSEQ multiplex PCR; TCRdb keeps in-frame clones, though not all of them. The repertoire has some 48,000 clones, 60% to 80% of them found once; the top ten carry 0.65% to 0.85%. The sort gate was single viable CD3+CD4+CD8-CD45RO+ cells for memory CD4+ T cells. CMV serostatus came from serum IgG against pp150, pp28, p38, p52. Germline CDR1 is MNHNY and CDR2 is SVGAGI (reference sequence). There are 14 residues in the CDR3. V shed 5 bases and J shed 0 bases, with 10 bases lying between them. The genes are TRBV6-6 and TRBJ1-1, with D perhaps TRBD1 (6 bases). The source of this sequence is an adult in good health and CMV-seronegative. The sequenced material came from memory CD4+ T cells from blood. The CDR3 nucleotides are TGTGCCAGCAGTCGGGACACCCTGAACACTGAAGCTTTCTTT. The encoded protein is CASSRDTLNTEAFF.